This record looks at one TCR beta chain sequence and its context. Mismatch with germline at one junction end may stem from a read error. This sample was taken from a study of cytotoxic CD8 clonotypes in ibrutinib-treated CLL. Germline CDR1 DFQATT, CDR2 SNEGSKA (reference sequence). The CDR3 has 10 residues. Only in-frame clones appear in the TCRdb table, and some are missing; sequencing was by immunoSEQ multiplex PCR. The sample includes about 45,000 clones, 55% to 80% seen only once; the top ten take roughly 12%. V gene TRBV20-1 combines with J gene TRBJ2-3; the D is unclear. The receptor was derived from a human donor with chronic lymphocytic leukemia. The sequences come from PBMCs, collected after 12 months of ibrutinib treatment. CDR3 DNA: TGCAGTGCTAGAGATTCTACGCCGTATTTT. Translated: CSARDSTPYF.